This T cell receptor (beta chain) was sequenced for a study of blood T cell repertoires in COVID-19 (dated by TCRdb to about 2020). Background for the entire study: Samples from collaborators originated in the United States, Italy and Spain and spanned both the acute and convalescent phases of COVID-19. The material from the prospective study consisted of cDNA or gDNA derived from T cells, B-cell-depleted T cells, or PBMCs. Subjects who had been exposed to COVID-19, were actively infected with it, or had recovered from it provided the deeply sampled blood TCRbeta repertoires that made up the dataset. A freely available public database, intended as a resource for researchers studying the immune response to SARS-CoV-2, is where the repertoires were released. The samples were drawn from the first 160 participants of the ongoing ImmuneRACE study and from 1,254 subjects provided by 6 global collaborators. Sample metadata almost always included a de-identified subject ID, COVID-19 status, age in years and sex. Where HLA class I and class II types were available, the types were taken from metadata supplied by the sample provider, not from assay-based typing.

About this clone: No cognate antigen has been identified for it. At one end, the junction sequence differs from germline, possibly due to a read error.

The immunoSEQ Assay, a bias-controlled multiplex PCR, was used to amplify TCRbeta CDR3 regions from genomic DNA. The source study handled its data this way. Nucleated cell counts per sample were estimated from amplification of reference gene primers within the assay. To quantify the absolute abundance of each unique TCRbeta CDR3 rearrangement, sequence reads were collapsed and filtered. For each sample, productive Simpson clonality was calculated by taking the square root of Simpson's diversity index across productive rearrangements. TCRdb re-hosts the immuneACCESS table, in-frame sequences only. Its copies lack some clones; in the studies checked, an unresolved V gene accounts for under half of them, and the cause for the rest is not known. That table supplies the V and J calls and clone size; D and trimming were determined from the DNA. Present in this sample are over 60,000 clones, about 91% of which were seen just once. Around 10% of the sample goes to the ten largest clones.

The investigation overall reported the following: How much clinical and demographic metadata was included differed by source and by participant, and the metadata was provided uncurated.

Collaborating institutions collected whole blood in K2EDTA tubes following their own protocols. Collaborator samples were shipped for TCRbeta analysis as frozen whole blood, isolated PBMCs, or DNA extracted from either sample type. There are 19 amino acids in the CDR3, from cysteine to phenylalanine inclusive. Only the CDR3 DNA stays, 57 bases, in frame from base 1. The CDR1 and CDR2 encoded by the germline V gene are SGHVS and FQNEAQ. This clonotype was sampled from an elderly man with acute or convalescent COVID-19. Sample: peripheral blood. The chain was built from TRBV7-8 and TRBJ2-4, and perhaps TRBD2 as D gene, on 7 matching bases. For the CDR3, the sequence is CASSFAPLGGGGAKNIQYF. The DNA is TGCGCCAGCAGCTTCGCCCCCCTGGGGGGAGGGGGGGCCAAAAACATTCAGTACTTC.